These T cell receptor beta chains were read from a single sample in a study of shared clonotypes between healthy human individuals. Clones were read by immunoSEQ multiplex PCR, and TCRdb kept only the in-frame ones, dropping some. This sample has hundreds of thousands of clones; roughly 73% occur once, and the top ten carry around 1.8%. The sequenced material came from memory CD4+ T cells sorted from blood. The receptors shown here come from a woman aged 25 to 39 in good health. The CDR3 runs from the conserved cysteine through the conserved F or W. Each record gives: J gene, V gene, CDR3 protein.

J: TRBJ2-1; V: TRBV7-7; CDR3: CASSPAAAVNEQFF
J: TRBJ1-3; V: TRBV5-4; CDR3: CASSAGTSSGNTIYF
J: TRBJ2-7; V: TRBV27; CDR3: CASRRPGQSSYEQYF
J: TRBJ2-1; V: TRBV5-1; CDR3: CASSLGPGGTYNEQFF
J: TRBJ2-1; V: TRBV7-2; CDR3: CASSSTSLVNNEQFF
J: TRBJ2-7; V: TRBV28; CDR3: CASRLQGEPYEQYF
J: TRBJ2-7; V: TRBV5-1; CDR3: CASSLGTSSYEQYF
J: TRBJ1-1; V: TRBV6-5; CDR3: CASSSLWNTEAFF
J: TRBJ1-5; V: TRBV27; CDR3: CASSKDRTQRPQHF
J: TRBJ2-7; V: TRBV2; CDR3: CASKTSGIGYEQYF
J: TRBJ2-5; V: TRBV5-1; CDR3: CASSLEGRADLETQYF
J: TRBJ2-7; V: TRBV5-1; CDR3: CASSLNRGTYEQYF
J: TRBJ1-1; V: TRBV5-6; CDR3: CASSLGAGNTEAFF
J: TRBJ2-3; V: TRBV15; CDR3: CATSRDPQTYTQYF
J: TRBJ1-4; V: TRBV5-1; CDR3: CASSLDRGDEKLFF
J: TRBJ2-7; V: TRBV2; CDR3: CASSQGASEQYF
J: TRBJ2-1; V: TRBV5-4; CDR3: CASSPGLSSYNEQFF
J: NA; V: TRBV2; CDR3: CASSPLTSETYEQYF
J: TRBJ1-5; V: TRBV4-1; CDR3: CASSQETGAPQHF
J: TRBJ1-3; V: TRBV5-1; CDR3: CASSLGTAGNTIYF
J: TRBJ1-4; V: TRBV28; CDR3: CASSLRGGGEKLFF
J: TRBJ2-6; V: TRBV18; CDR3: CASSYTGPMVGGANVLTF
J: TRBJ2-3; V: TRBV19; CDR3: CATAQGGGDTQYF
J: TRBJ2-4; V: TRBV9; CDR3: CASSVGLENIQYF
J: TRBJ2-1; V: TRBV11-2; CDR3: CASSLTSSYNEQFF
J: TRBJ2-4; V: TRBV5-1; CDR3: CASSPRGGVLAKNIQYF
J: TRBJ1-5; V: TRBV4-2; CDR3: CASSQDVRGNQPQHF
J: TRBJ2-7; V: TRBV28; CDR3: CASSRQGFWSYEQYF
J: TRBJ2-1; V: TRBV6-5; CDR3: CASSPAGVSYNEQFF
J: TRBJ2-1; V: TRBV6-1; CDR3: CASSLIAGGGNEQFF
J: TRBJ2-7; V: TRBV23-1; CDR3: CASSQSLACGRAYEQYF
J: TRBJ1-2; V: TRBV10-3; CDR3: CAITEPGGGMNGYTF
J: TRBJ2-7; V: TRBV7-2; CDR3: CASSLGQGVSYEQYF
J: TRBJ1-1; V: TRBV28; CDR3: CASSLRDAGNTEAFF
J: TRBJ2-7; V: TRBV15; CDR3: CATSRPGTGNWEQYF
J: TRBJ2-2; V: TRBV4-2; CDR3: CASSLEADNTGELFF